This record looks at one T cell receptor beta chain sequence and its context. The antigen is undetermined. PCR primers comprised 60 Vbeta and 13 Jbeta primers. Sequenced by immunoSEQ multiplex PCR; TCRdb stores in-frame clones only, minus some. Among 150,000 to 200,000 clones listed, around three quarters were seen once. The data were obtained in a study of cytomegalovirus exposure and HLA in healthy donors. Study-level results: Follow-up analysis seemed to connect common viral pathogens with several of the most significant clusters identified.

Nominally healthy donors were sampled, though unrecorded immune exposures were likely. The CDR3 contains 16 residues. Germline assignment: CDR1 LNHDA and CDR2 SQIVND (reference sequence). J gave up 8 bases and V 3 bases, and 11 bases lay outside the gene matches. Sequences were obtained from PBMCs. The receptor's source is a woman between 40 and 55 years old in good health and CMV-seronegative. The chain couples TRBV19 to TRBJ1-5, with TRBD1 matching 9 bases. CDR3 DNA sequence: TGTGCCAGTAGTATCCGGGACAGGGACCCGGAAAAGCCCCAGCATTTT. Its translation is CASSIRDRDPEKPQHF.